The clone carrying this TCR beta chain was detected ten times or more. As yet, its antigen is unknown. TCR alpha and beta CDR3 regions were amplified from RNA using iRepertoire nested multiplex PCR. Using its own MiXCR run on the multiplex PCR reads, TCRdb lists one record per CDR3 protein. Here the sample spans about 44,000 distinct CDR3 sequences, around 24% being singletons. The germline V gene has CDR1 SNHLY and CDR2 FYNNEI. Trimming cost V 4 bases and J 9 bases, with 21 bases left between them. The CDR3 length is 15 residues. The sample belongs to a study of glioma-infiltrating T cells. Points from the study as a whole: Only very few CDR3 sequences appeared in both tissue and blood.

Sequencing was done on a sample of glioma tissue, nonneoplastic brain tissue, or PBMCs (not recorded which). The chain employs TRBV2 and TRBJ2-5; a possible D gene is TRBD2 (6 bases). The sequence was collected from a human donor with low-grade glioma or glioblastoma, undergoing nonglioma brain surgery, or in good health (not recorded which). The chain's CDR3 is CASSGLAGSLGAQYF. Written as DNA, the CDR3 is TGTGCCAGCAGTGGCCTGGCGGGAAGCTTAGGGGCCCAGTACTTC.